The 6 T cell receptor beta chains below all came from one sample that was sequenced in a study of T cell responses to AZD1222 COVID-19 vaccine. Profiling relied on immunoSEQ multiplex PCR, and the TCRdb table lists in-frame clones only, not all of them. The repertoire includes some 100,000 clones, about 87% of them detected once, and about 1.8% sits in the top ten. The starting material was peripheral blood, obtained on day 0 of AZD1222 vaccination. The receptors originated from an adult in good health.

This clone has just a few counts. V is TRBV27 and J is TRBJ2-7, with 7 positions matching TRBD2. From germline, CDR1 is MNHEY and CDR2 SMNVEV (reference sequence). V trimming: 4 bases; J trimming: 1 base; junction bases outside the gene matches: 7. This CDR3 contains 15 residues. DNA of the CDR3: TGTGCCAGCAGTTCTGAGCGGGACCAGTCCTACGAGCAGTACTTC. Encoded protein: CASSSERDQSYEQYF.

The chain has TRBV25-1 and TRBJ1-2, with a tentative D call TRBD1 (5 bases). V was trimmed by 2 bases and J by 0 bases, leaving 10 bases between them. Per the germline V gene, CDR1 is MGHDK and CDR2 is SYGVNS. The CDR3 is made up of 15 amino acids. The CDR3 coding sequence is TGTGCCAGCAGTGAAGGGATAGGGGCTAACTATGGCTACACCTTC. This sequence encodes CASSEGIGANYGYTF.

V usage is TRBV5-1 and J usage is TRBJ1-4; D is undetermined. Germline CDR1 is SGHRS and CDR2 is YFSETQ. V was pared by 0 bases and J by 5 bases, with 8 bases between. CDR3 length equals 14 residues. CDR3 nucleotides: TGCGCCAGCAGCTTGGGAGACATAAATGAAAAACTGTTTTTT. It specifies CASSLGDINEKLFF.

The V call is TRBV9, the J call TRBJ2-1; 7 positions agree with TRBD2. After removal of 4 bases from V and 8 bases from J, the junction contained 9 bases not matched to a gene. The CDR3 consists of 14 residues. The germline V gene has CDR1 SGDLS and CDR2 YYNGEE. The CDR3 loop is CASSKRTSLHEQFF. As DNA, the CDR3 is TGTGCCAGCAGCAAGCGGACTAGTTTGCATGAGCAGTTCTTC.

The CDR3 DNA follows: TGTGCCAGCAGCCAAGTCAGGGGGGGAGGGCCCTACGAGCAGTACTTC. Encoded protein: CASSQVRGGGPYEQYF. The V gene is TRBV4-2, the J gene TRBJ2-7; tentatively, D is TRBD1 or TRBD2 (7 bases each). Germline-derived CDR1 and CDR2 are LGHNA and YNFKEQ. V lost 1 base and J lost 2, with 15 bases in between. This CDR3 has 16 amino acids.

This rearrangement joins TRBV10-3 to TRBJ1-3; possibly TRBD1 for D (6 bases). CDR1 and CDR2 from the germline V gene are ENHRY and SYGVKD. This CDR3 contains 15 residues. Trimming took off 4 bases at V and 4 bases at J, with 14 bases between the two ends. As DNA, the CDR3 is TGTGCCATCAGTGTAGGGGGGATACGAGGAAACACCATATATTTT. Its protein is CAISVGGIRGNTIYF.